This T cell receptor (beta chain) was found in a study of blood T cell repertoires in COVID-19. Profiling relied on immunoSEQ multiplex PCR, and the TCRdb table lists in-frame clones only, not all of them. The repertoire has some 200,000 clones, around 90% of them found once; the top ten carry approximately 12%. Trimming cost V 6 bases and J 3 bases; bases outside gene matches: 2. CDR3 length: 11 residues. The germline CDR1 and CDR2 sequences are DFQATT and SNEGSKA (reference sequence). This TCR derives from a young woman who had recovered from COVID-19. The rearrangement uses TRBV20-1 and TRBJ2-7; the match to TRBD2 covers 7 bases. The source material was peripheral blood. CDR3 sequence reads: CSARTSYEQYF. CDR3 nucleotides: TGCAGTGCCCGGACTAGCTACGAGCAGTACTTC.